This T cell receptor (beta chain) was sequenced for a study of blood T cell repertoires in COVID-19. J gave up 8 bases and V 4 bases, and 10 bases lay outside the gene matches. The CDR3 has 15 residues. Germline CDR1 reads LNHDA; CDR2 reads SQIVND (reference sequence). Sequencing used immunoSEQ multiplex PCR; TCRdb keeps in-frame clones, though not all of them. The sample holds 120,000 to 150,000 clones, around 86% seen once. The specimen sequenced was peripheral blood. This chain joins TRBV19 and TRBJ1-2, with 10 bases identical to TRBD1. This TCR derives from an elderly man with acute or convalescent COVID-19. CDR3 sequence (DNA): TGTGCCAGTAGTAACCGGGACAGGGGTGGTACGGGCTACACCTTC. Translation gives CASSNRDRGGTGYTF.